This record covers a single T cell receptor (beta chain). Its binding antigen is unknown. No much larger clone is present one base from it, and per-base qualities are unavailable. The CDR3 regions of human TCRbeta chains were subjected to immunosequencing. Per the source publication's procedure: TCRs in the repertoires were compared against a reference library of SARS-CoV-2-specific TCRs that had been generated with the MIRA antigen-specificity platform. Breadth meant the fraction of unique TCRs that were SARS-CoV-2-associated, whereas depth meant the fraction of total T cells that were SARS-CoV-2-associated. Using the MIRA data, every spike-specific TCR was mapped to the spike region that the TCR reacted to and assigned to either a CD4 or a CD8 class. Log10-transformed breadth and depth values were compared by one-way ANOVA with Sidak's multiple comparisons tests. This immuneACCESS table, as held by TCRdb, lists in-frame sequences with V and J called but not all clones. Of the missing ones, under half trace to an unresolved V gene in checked studies; the others have no known cause. V, J and clone size derive from that table, while D and trimming were established from the DNA sequence. The sample profile shows just under 90,000 clones; around nine tenths of them were found once. The ten largest clones take up more than 5% of the sample.

The time point label on this specimen signifies: about 28 days (+/-7) after the second vaccine dose. AZD1222 recipients whose second dose came at about 4 weeks and those whose second dose came at about 12 weeks were combined into one group, since spike-specific TCR depth and breadth did not differ between the two schedules. Samples from vaccinated people were obtained from the UK trials COV001 and COV002, which included a single-blind randomized controlled phase 2/3 trial of AZD1222 (ChAdOx1 nCoV-19) in healthy adults. For TCRbeta chain sequencing, PBMC samples from trial participants were taken at day 0 and at day 28 after the second dose. This entry is derived from a study of T cell responses to AZD1222 COVID-19 vaccine (dated by TCRdb to about 2021). Regarding the complete study: A total of roughly 240 trial participants underwent TCR sequencing, of whom 207 received two doses of AZD1222 and about 26 received two doses of the MenACWY control vaccine. Trial participants were enrolled by age into 18-55, 56-69 and 70-plus year subgroups, with about 150, 27 and 61 TCR-sequenced participants respectively. Results the study describes overall, beyond this receptor: Vaccine-associated CD4 TCRs spanned the whole spike protein, with dominant responses in regions 160-218 and 743-854. Participants were mostly white British, with more females than males. The authors suggested clonal diversity may have been underestimated. Conclusions about previously exposed vaccinees were limited because only a handful of AZD1222 recipients were SARS-CoV-2 seropositive at baseline. In the small 56-69-year group, the increase in depth fell short of significance, most likely because of low power. Because no samples from the day 14 peak response were available, repertoires could be characterized only after the peak T cell response. Reportedly, almost half of the unique spike-specific TCRs recognized epitopes lying outside the regions that are mutated in the B.1.351 and B.1.1.7 variants. After two AZD1222 doses, spike-specific TCR breadth and depth were significantly higher than at day 0 and than in MenACWY recipients.

Sequencing was performed on peripheral blood, taken 28 days after the second AZD1222 dose. The receptor was derived from an adult who received the AZD1222 COVID-19 vaccine.

The CDR3 protein: CASSPPFNSPLHF. The sequenced DNA is TGTGCCAGCTCACCACCGTTTAATTCACCCCTCCACTTT. This receptor chain uses TRBV18 and TRBJ1-6; no confident D gene assignment can be made. V and J are truncated by 0 bases and 6 bases respectively, leaving an intervening sequence of 3 bases. Per the germline V gene, KGHSH is the CDR1 and LQKENI is the CDR2. The CDR3 covers 13 residues, taking in both the cysteine and the phenylalanine. Just the 39-base CDR3 DNA is kept, in frame starting at base 1.